Listed below are T cell receptor beta chains from one sample, sequenced in a study of Graves' ophthalmopathy and Graves' hyperthyroidism. TCRdb re-analysed the multiplex PCR reads in MiXCR, keeping a single row per CDR3 protein. The table shows approximately 160,000 distinct CDR3 sequences, with just under 40% occurring only once. The sample consisted of peripheral blood. These receptors all come from a man under 40 with Graves' ophthalmopathy. The CDR3 runs from the conserved cysteine through the conserved F or W. Fields, in order: clone size, V gene, J gene, CDR3 protein. The listing skips clone size in some rows; elsewhere it reads once, few, many or a size class.

clone_size: many
v_call: TRBV30
j_call: TRBJ2-4
cdr3_aa: CAWSVRLGRSKNIQYF

clone_size: .
v_call: TRBV20-1
j_call: TRBJ2-7
cdr3_aa: CSARGGGPYEQYF

clone_size: many
v_call: TRBV6-2/TRBV6-3
j_call: TRBJ2-7
cdr3_aa: CASSHTSAEQYF

clone_size: few
v_call: TRBV6-2/TRBV6-3
j_call: TRBJ1-1
cdr3_aa: CASSNPGQGQAFF

clone_size: many
v_call: TRBV28
j_call: TRBJ1-1
cdr3_aa: CASRPGGRFAFF

clone_size: .
v_call: TRBV12-3/TRBV12-4
j_call: TRBJ1-2
cdr3_aa: CASAFSTGHYGYTF

clone_size: many
v_call: TRBV7-2
j_call: TRBJ1-1
cdr3_aa: CASSSLQGFFVSAFF

clone_size: many
v_call: TRBV30
j_call: TRBJ2-5
cdr3_aa: CAWSVGRAETQYF

clone_size: few
v_call: TRBV12-3/TRBV12-4
j_call: TRBJ2-2
cdr3_aa: CASSFPTGRLGELFF

clone_size: .
v_call: TRBV2
j_call: TRBJ1-5
cdr3_aa: CASSDSTGPFNNQPQHF

clone_size: few
v_call: TRBV27
j_call: TRBJ1-5
cdr3_aa: CASSQGQGGQPQHF

clone_size: many
v_call: TRBV6-2/TRBV6-3
j_call: TRBJ1-1
cdr3_aa: CASSSTGWGTEAFF

clone_size: .
v_call: TRBV28
j_call: TRBJ2-2
cdr3_aa: CASSSVLLLTNTGELFF

clone_size: few
v_call: TRBV20-1
j_call: TRBJ2-7
cdr3_aa: CSAREDGNEQYF

clone_size: many
v_call: TRBV6-1
j_call: TRBJ2-5
cdr3_aa: CASSESTGEGQETQYF

clone_size: many
v_call: TRBV19
j_call: TRBJ2-2
cdr3_aa: CASSTRQAGELFF

clone_size: .
v_call: TRBV6-1
j_call: TRBJ1-2
cdr3_aa: CASSEAPGGHYGYTF

clone_size: .
v_call: TRBV6-4
j_call: TRBJ1-5
cdr3_aa: CASSFPSPQHF

clone_size: .
v_call: TRBV12-3/TRBV12-4
j_call: TRBJ1-2
cdr3_aa: CASSEAPNYGYTF

clone_size: .
v_call: TRBV7-3
j_call: TRBJ2-5
cdr3_aa: CASSPGQGTQYF

clone_size: many
v_call: TRBV12-3/TRBV12-4
j_call: TRBJ2-2
cdr3_aa: CASSLQHTGELFF

clone_size: many
v_call: TRBV6-5
j_call: TRBJ2-7
cdr3_aa: CASSYDIAGAGEQYF

clone_size: .
v_call: TRBV6-1
j_call: TRBJ1-1
cdr3_aa: CASSRGFDTEAFF

clone_size: .
v_call: TRBV6-1
j_call: TRBJ1-1
cdr3_aa: CASTERWGDLGAFF

clone_size: many
v_call: TRBV9
j_call: TRBJ2-7
cdr3_aa: CASSPTSGTEYEQYF

clone_size: many
v_call: TRBV30
j_call: TRBJ1-1
cdr3_aa: CAWSPMGVEAFF

clone_size: many
v_call: TRBV18
j_call: TRBJ2-5
cdr3_aa: CASSPPGLAETQYF

clone_size: many
v_call: TRBV20-1
j_call: TRBJ1-2
cdr3_aa: CSASSGQGAKGYTF

clone_size: many
v_call: TRBV20-1
j_call: TRBJ2-7
cdr3_aa: CSARDAGRTSYEQYF